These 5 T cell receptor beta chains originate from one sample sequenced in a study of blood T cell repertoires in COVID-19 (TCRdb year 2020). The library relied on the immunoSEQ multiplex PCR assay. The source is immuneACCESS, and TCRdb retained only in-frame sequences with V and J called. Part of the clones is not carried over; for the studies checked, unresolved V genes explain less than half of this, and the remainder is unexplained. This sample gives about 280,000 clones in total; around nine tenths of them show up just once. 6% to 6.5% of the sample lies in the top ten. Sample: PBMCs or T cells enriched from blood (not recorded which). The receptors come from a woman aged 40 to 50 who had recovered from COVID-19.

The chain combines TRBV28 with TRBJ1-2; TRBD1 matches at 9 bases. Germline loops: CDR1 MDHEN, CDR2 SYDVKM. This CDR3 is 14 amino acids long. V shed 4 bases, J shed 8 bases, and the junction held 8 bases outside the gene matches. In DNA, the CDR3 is TGTGCCAGCAGTTCTGGACAGGGGACGGCGGGCTACACCTTC. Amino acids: CASSSGQGTAGYTF.

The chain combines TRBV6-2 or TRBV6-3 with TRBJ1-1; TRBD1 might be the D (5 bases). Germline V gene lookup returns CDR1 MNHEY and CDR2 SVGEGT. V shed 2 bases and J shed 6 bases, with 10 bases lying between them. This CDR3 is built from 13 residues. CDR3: CASSYPGEAEAFF. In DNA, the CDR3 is TGTGCCAGCAGTTACCCGGGGGAAGCTGAAGCTTTCTTT.

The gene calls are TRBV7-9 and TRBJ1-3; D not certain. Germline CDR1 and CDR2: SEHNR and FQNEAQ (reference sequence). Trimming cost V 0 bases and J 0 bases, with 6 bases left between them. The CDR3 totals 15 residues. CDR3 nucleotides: TGTGCCAGCAGCTTAGCTGCGAGCTCTGGAAACACCATATATTTT. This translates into CASSLAASSGNTIYF.

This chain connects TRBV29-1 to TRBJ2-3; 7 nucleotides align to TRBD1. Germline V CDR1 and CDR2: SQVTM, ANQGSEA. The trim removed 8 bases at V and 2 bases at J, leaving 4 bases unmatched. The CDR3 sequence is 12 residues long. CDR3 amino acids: CSITGDTDTQYF. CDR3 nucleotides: TGCAGCATAACAGGGGACACAGATACGCAGTATTTT.

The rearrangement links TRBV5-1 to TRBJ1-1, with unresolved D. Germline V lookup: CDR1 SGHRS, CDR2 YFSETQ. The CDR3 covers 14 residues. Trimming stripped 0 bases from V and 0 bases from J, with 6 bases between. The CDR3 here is CASSLAVMNTEAFF. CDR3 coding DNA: TGCGCCAGCAGCTTGGCCGTTATGAACACTGAAGCTTTCTTT.